Given below is one TCR beta chain in context. Its antigen is currently unknown. This sample stems from a study of CD8 T cells in Susac syndrome. General study points: CD4+ T cell repertoires in Susac syndrome lacked clonal expansion. The study conceded that relatively few individuals underwent its TCR sequencing and HLA analysis.

The CDR3 consists of 16 residues. V lost 0 bases to trimming and J lost 12 bases, with 18 bases between them. Per germline, CDR1 MNHEY and CDR2 SVGAGI. Bulk CD8+ and CD4+ cells came from magnetic negative isolation; CD8+ TEMRA by FACS. Reverse transcription used roughly 0.45 to 1 ug RNA and random hexamers. The amplification used immunoSEQ multiplex PCR on TCR beta CDR3; it spanned 54 Vbeta and 13 Jbeta. Using its own MiXCR run on the immunoSEQ multiplex PCR reads, TCRdb lists one record per CDR3 protein. The sample has 80,000 or so distinct CDR3 sequences, about 92% seen once. The TCR originated in a human donor with Susac syndrome. This chain links TRBV6-5 with TRBJ1-6, with D tentatively TRBD1 (5 bases). The specimen sequenced was CD4+ T cells from PBMCs. CDR3 sequence (DNA): TGTGCCAGCAGTTACTCGTATGGGGACGGCCCCCTACCCCTCCACTTT. It codes for CASSYSYGDGPLPLHF.